This TCR beta chain was found in a study of cytomegalovirus exposure and HLA in healthy donors. Study-level points and caveats: CMV serostatus was the sole immune exposure information available.

This CDR3 spans 15 amino acids. The germline V and J ends were trimmed by 1 base and 3 bases, with 13 bases remaining between them. CDR1 SGHAT and CDR2 FQNNGV come from the germline V gene. Primers: 60 Vbeta forward and 13 Jbeta reverse. Profiled with immunoSEQ multiplex PCR; TCRdb holds only in-frame clones, not every one. There are about 160,000 clones in the sample; around four fifths occur only once, and under 1% lies in the top ten. About this clone: No antigen is known for it.

Source material: PBMCs. V is TRBV11-2 and J is TRBJ2-7; TRBD2 might be the D (6 bases). The TCR originated in a girl aged 2 to 9 in good health and CMV-seropositive. Written as DNA, the CDR3 is TGTGCCAGCAGCTTAGGGGCTAGCGCTAACTACGAGCAGTACTTC. It yields the protein CASSLGASANYEQYF.